Included here is one T cell receptor (beta chain) sequence, with context. The antigen remains undetermined. The TCR beta CDR3 regions underwent amplification using RNA transcripts as the source. HTBI primers were employed in a first-round RT-PCR of the TCR CDR3. MiXCR, run by TCRdb on the multiplex PCR reads, gives a single entry per CDR3 protein. The table has approximately 870,000 distinct CDR3 sequences, over 35% seen once. The sample belongs to a study of T cells in Graves' hyperthyroidism and ophthalmopathy. J lost 5 bases, V lost 5 bases, and 9 bases had no gene match. The CDR3 covers 15 residues. Germline CDR1 and CDR2: SGHNT and YYREEE (reference sequence). General study findings and limits: From stable hyperthyroidism, ophthalmopathy was set apart by a 13 V-J model.

Patients aged 18 to 65 had newly diagnosed hyperthyroidism of under 2 months' duration. In making diagnoses, clinical symptoms, serum thyroxine and TRAb, thyroid ultrasound and orbital computed tomography were all used. Fresh peripheral blood, 10 ml, yielded the PBMCs. The chain combines TRBV5-4 with TRBJ1-4; 7 bases fit TRBD1. The origin of this receptor is a man aged 18 to 35 with Graves' hyperthyroidism. Sequenced input: blood. For the CDR3, the DNA is TGTGCCAGCAGATCCTCAGGGGGACGAAATGAAAAACTGTTTTTT. The encoded protein is CASRSSGGRNEKLFF.